The TCR beta chain under discussion was sequenced for a study of T cells after somatic rescue of genetic block. Germline trimming cut 1 base from V and 3 bases from J; bases unmatched to any gene: 8. The germline V gene encodes CDR1 SGHTA and CDR2 FQGNSA. The CDR3 covers 18 residues. Clones were read by immunoSEQ multiplex PCR, and TCRdb kept only the in-frame ones, dropping some. The sample lists roughly 67,000 clones; roughly 90% were seen once. Sequencing used peripheral blood mononuclear cells (PBMCs). The chain has TRBV7-2 and TRBJ2-7; 14 bases align to TRBD2. This clonotype was sampled from a man in his forties. The CDR3 nucleotides are TGTGCCAGCAGCTTAGATACCGGGACTAGCGGGGGCAACTACGAGCAGTACTTC. Translation gives CASSLDTGTSGGNYEQYF.